This TCR beta chain came from a study of CD8+ T cells in alopecia areata. Study findings and constraints: An increase in clonality over normal scalp was evident in lesional scalp, especially alopecia totalis/universalis.

Remarks on this clone: Its antigen is currently unknown. The junction departs from the called germline gene at one end, perhaps through a read error.

Reverse transcription of extracted RNA yielded cDNA, which provided the sequencing template. The assay was immunoSEQ multiplex PCR, and TCRdb's table has in-frame clones only and misses some. The table lists around 160,000 clones, more than 75% of them singletons. The germline V gene encodes CDR1 SEHNR and CDR2 FQNEAQ (reference sequence). The CDR3 spans 10 residues. This TCR derives from a human donor with alopecia areata. This sample comprised CD8+ T cells sorted from blood, obtained at week 0. The genes are TRBV7-9 and TRBJ2-5; unclear D gene. Written as DNA, the CDR3 is TGTGCCAGCAGGAAAGAGACCCTGTACTTC. It translates to CASRKETLYF.